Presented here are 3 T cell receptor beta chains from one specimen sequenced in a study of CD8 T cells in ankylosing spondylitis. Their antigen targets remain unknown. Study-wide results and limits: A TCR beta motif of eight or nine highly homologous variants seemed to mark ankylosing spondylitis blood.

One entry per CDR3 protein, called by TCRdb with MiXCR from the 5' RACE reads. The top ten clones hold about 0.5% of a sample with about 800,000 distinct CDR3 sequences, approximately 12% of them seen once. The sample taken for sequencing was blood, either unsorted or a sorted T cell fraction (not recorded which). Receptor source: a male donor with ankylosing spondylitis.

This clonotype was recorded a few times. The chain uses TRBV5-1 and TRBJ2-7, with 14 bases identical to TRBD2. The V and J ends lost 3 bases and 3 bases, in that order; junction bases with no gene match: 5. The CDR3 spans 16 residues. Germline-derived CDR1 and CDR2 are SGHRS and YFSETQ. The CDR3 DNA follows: TGCGCCAGCAGCTCGGGACTAGCGGGAGATCACTACGAGCAGTACTTC. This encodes CASSSGLAGDHYEQYF. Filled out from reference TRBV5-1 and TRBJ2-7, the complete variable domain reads KAGVTQTPRYLIKTRGQQVTLSCSPISGHRSVSWYQQTPGQGLQFLFEYFSETQRNKGNFPGRFSGRQFSNSRSEMNVSTLELGDSALYLCASSSGLAGDHYEQYFGPGTRLTVT.

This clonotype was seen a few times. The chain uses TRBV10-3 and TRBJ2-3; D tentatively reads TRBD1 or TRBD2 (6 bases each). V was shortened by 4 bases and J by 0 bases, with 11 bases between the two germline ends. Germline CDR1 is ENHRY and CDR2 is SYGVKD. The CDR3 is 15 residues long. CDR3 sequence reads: CAISVGGHSTDTQYF. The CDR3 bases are TGTGCCATCAGTGTGGGGGGACACAGCACAGATACGCAGTATTTT.

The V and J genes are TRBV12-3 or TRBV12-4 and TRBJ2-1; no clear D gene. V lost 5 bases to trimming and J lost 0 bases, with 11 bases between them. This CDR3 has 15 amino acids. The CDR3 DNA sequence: TGTGCCAGCAGTCCCGGGTCCCGCTCCTACAATGAGCAGTTCTTC. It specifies CASSPGSRSYNEQFF.